The present TCR beta chain was sequenced within a study of T cells in Graves' hyperthyroidism and ophthalmopathy. Regarding the study as a whole: Expanded thyroid clonotypes (above 0.001) were mostly also found in blood.

In this sample, this clonotype turned up a few times. Its specificity is not known. Exclusion criteria comprised uncontrolled infection, other autoimmune disease, pregnancy or lactation. First hyperthyroidism diagnosis is when the blood sample was obtained, before any ophthalmopathy symptoms. The germline V gene has CDR1 SEHNR and CDR2 FQNEAQ (reference sequence). Trimming took off 3 bases at V and 6 bases at J, with 15 bases between the two ends. This CDR3 is 14 amino acids long. Amplified regions were TCR beta CDR3 sequences from RNA transcripts. HTBI primers were the set used in a first-round RT-PCR of the TCR CDR3. TCRdb re-called the multiplex PCR reads with MiXCR, one entry per CDR3 protein. The sample consists of about 130,000 distinct CDR3 sequences, around 20% of them appearing once.

Sequencing was carried out using blood. This TCR was sampled from a woman in her forties or fifties with Graves' hyperthyroidism that later progressed to Graves' ophthalmopathy. The rearrangement uses TRBV7-9 and TRBJ2-7; a possible D gene is TRBD2 (5 bases). The CDR3 region is CASSFSHGVGEQYF. The CDR3 bases are TGTGCCAGCAGCTTTAGTCACGGGGTCGGCGAGCAGTACTTC.